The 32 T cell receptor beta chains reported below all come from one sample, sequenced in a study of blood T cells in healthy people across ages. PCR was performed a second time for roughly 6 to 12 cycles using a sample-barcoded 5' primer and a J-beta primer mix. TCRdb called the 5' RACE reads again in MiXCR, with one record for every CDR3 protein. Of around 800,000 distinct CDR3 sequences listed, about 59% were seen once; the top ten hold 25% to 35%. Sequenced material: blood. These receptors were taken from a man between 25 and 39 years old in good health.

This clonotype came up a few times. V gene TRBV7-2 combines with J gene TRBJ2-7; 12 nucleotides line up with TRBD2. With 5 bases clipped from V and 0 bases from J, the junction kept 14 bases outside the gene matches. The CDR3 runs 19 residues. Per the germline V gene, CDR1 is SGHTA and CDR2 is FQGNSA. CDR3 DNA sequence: TGTGCCAGCAGCCCCGTCGTGACTAGCGGGGGCGGTAGCTCCTACGAGCAGTACTTC. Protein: CASSPVVTSGGGSSYEQYF.

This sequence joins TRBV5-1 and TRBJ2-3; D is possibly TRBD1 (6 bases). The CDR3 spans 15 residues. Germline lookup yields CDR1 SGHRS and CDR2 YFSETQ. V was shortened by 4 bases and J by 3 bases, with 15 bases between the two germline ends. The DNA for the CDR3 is TGCGCCAGCAGCATGGCGACAGGATCAACAGATACGCAGTATTTT. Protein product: CASSMATGSTDTQYF.

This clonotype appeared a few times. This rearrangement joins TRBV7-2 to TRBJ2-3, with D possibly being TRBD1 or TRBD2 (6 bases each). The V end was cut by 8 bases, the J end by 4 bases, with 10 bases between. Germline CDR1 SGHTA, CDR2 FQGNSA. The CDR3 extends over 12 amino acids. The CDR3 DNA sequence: TGTGCCAGCTCGGGGGCCGCAGATACGCAGTATTTT. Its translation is CASSGAADTQYF.

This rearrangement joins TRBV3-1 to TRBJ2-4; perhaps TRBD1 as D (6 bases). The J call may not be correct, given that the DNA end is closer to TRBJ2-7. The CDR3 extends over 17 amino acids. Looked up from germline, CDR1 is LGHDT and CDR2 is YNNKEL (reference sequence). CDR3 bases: TGTGCCAGCAGCCAAGAGTTGGGGGCCAGGAGCTCCTACGAGCAGTACTTC. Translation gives CASSQELGARSSYEQYF.

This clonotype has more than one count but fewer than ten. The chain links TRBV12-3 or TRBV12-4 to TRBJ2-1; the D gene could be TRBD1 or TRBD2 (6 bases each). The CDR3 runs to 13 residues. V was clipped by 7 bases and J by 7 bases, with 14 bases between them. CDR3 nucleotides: TGTGCCAGCATTGGTGGGGGGCGGAATGAGCAGTTCTTC. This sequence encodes CASIGGGRNEQFF.

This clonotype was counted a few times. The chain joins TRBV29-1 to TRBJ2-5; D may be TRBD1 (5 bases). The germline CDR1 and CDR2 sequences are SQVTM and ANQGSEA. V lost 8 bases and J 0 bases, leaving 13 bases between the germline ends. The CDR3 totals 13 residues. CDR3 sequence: CSTGHGYQETQYF. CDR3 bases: TGCAGCACTGGACACGGGTACCAAGAGACCCAGTACTTC. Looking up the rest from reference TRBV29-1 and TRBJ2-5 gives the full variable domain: SAVISQKPSRDICQRGTSLTIQCQVDSQVTMMFWYRQQPGQSLTLIATANQGSEATYESGFVIDKFPISRPNLTFSTLTVSNMSPEDSSIYLCSTGHGYQETQYFGPGTRLLVL.

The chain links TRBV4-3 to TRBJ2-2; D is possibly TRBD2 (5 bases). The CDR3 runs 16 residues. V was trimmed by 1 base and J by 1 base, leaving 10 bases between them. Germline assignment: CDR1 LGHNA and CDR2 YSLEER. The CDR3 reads CASSQGTGWNTGELFF. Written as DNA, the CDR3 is TGCGCCAGCAGCCAAGGGACGGGGTGGAACACCGGGGAGCTGTTTTTT.

This CDR3 is CASSSIFEELANEQFF. In DNA, the CDR3 is TGTGCCAGCAGCTCCATCTTCGAGGAGTTAGCGAATGAGCAGTTCTTC. The chain recombines TRBV13 with TRBJ2-1; D is possibly TRBD2 (5 bases). The germline CDR1 and CDR2 sequences are PRHDT and FYEKMQ (reference sequence). Trimming removed 4 bases from V and 7 bases from J, with 20 bases in between. The CDR3 has 16 residues. The full variable domain, in which reference TRBV13 and TRBJ2-1 provide the parts outside the CDR3, is AAGVIQSPRHLIKEKRETATLKCYPIPRHDTVYWYQQGPGQDPQFLISFYEKMQSDKGSIPDRFSAQQFSDYHSELNMSSLELGDSALYFCASSSIFEELANEQFFGPGTRLTVL.

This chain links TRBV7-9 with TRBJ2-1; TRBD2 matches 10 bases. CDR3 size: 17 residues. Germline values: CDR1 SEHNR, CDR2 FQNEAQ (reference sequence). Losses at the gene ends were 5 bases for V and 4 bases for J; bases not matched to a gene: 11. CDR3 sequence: CASSHKETSGDYNEQFF. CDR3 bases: TGTGCCAGCAGCCACAAAGAAACTAGCGGGGATTACAATGAGCAGTTCTTC.

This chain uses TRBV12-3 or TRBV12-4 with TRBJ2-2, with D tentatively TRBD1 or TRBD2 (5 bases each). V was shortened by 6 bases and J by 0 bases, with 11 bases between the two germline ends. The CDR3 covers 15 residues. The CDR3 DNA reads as TGTGCCAGCAGCGGGGACCGTTCGAACACCGGGGAGCTGTTTTTT. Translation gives CASSGDRSNTGELFF.

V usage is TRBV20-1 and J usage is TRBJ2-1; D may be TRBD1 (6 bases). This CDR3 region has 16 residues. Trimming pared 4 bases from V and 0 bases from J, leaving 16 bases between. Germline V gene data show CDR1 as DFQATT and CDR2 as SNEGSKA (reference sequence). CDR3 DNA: TGCAGTGCTACCGGGCAGGGGAAGAGCTCCTACAATGAGCAGTTCTTC. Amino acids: CSATGQGKSSYNEQFF.

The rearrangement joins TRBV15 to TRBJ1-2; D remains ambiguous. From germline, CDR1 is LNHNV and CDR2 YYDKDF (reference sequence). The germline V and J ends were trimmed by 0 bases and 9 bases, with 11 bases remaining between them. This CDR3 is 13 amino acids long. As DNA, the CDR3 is TGTGCCACCAGCAGAGAGAGGATGAGTAGCTACACCTTC. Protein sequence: CATSRERMSSYTF.

CDR3 region: CASSLWRIAGGGDTQYF. CDR3 DNA sequence: TGTGCCAGCAGTTTATGGAGGATAGCGGGGGGGGGAGATACGCAGTATTTT. This chain uses TRBV28 with TRBJ2-3; 11 nucleotides agree with TRBD2. Per the germline V gene, CDR1 is MDHEN and CDR2 is SYDVKM. Trimming took 0 bases from V and 5 from J; bases not matched to a gene: 7. The CDR3 sequence is 17 residues long.

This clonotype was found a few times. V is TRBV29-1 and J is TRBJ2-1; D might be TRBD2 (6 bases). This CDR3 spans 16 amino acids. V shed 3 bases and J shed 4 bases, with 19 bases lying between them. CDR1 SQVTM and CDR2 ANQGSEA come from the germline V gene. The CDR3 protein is CSVEEGGGYGYNEQFF. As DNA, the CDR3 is TGCAGCGTTGAGGAAGGTGGGGGGTATGGATACAATGAGCAGTTCTTC.

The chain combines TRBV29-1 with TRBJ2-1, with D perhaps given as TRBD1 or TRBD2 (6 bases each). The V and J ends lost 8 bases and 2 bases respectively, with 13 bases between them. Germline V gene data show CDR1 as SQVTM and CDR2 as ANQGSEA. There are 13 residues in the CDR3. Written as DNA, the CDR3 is TGCAGCTGTCGGGGGCCTGCCTACAATGAGCAGTTCTTC. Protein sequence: CSCRGPAYNEQFF.

DNA of the CDR3: TGTGCCAGCAGCTTGAATCCAGGGGGCAATGGCTACACCTTC. Its protein product is CASSLNPGGNGYTF. The rearrangement links TRBV7-2 to TRBJ1-2, with 8 bases that match TRBD1. Trimming removed 3 bases from V and 6 bases from J; junction bases left unmatched: 6. From germline, CDR1 is SGHTA and CDR2 FQGNSA. The CDR3 is made up of 14 amino acids. Full variable domain (outside the CDR3, taken from reference TRBV7-2 and TRBJ1-2): GAGVSQSPSNKVTEKGKDVELRCDPISGHTALYWYRQSLGQGLEFLIYFQGNSAPDKSGLPSDRFSAERTGGSVSTLTIQRTQQEDSAVYLCASSLNPGGNGYTFGSGTRLTVV.

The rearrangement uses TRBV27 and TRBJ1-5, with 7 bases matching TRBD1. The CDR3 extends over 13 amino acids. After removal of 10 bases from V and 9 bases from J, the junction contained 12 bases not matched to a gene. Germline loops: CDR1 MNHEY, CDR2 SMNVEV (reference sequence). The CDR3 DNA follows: TGTGCCACCCGTCCGGGACAGTATCGGCCCCAGCATTTT. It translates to CATRPGQYRPQHF.

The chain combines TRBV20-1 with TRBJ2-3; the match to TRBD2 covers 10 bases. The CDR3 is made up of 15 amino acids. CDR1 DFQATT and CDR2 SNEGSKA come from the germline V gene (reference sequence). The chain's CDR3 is CRAPGTSVSTDTQYF. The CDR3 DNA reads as TGCAGGGCCCCCGGGACTAGCGTCAGCACAGATACGCAGTATTTT.

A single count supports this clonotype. CDR3 sequence (DNA): TGTGCCAGCAGTTTGGACTACCGGGGGACTGAAGCTTTCTTT. Amino acids: CASSLDYRGTEAFF. The genes are TRBV27 and TRBJ1-1; tentative D call: TRBD1 (5 bases). V lost 3 bases, J lost 5 bases, and 13 bases lay in between. This CDR3 has 14 amino acids. Germline loops: CDR1 MNHEY, CDR2 SMNVEV (reference sequence).

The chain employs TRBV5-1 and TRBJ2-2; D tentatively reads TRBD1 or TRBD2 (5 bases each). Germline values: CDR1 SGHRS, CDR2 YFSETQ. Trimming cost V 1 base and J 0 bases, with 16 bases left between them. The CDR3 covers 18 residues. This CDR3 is CASSLRVRDPSNTGELFF. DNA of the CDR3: TGCGCCAGCAGCTTGAGGGTCAGGGACCCCTCGAACACCGGGGAGCTGTTTTTT.

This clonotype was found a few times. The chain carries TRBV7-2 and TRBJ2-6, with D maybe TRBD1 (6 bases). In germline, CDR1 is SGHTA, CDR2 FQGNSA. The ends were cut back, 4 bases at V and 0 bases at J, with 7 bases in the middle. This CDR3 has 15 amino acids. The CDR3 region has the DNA TGTGCCAGCAGCTCAGGGGCCTCTGGGGCCAACGTCCTGACTTTC. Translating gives CASSSGASGANVLTF.

The CDR3 DNA follows: TGCAGCGTTGAAGCTCAGGGTGGCGAAAAACTGTTTTTT. Amino acid sequence: CSVEAQGGEKLFF. The chain couples TRBV29-1 to TRBJ1-4, with a tentative D call TRBD1 (5 bases). This CDR3 has 13 amino acids. Per the germline V gene, CDR1 is SQVTM and CDR2 is ANQGSEA. The V end lost 1 base, the J end lost 8 bases, and 11 bases lay between the germline ends. Filled out from reference TRBV29-1 and TRBJ1-4, the complete variable domain reads SAVISQKPSRDICQRGTSLTIQCQVDSQVTMMFWYRQQPGQSLTLIATANQGSEATYESGFVIDKFPISRPNLTFSTLTVSNMSPEDSSIYLCSVEAQGGEKLFFGSGTQLSVL.

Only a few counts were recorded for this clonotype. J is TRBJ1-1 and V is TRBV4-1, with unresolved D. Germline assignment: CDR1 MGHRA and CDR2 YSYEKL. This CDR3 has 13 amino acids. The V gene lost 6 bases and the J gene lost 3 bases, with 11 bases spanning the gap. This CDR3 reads CASSLQSYTEAFF. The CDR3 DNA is TGCGCCAGCAGTCTCCAGAGTTACACTGAAGCTTTCTTT.

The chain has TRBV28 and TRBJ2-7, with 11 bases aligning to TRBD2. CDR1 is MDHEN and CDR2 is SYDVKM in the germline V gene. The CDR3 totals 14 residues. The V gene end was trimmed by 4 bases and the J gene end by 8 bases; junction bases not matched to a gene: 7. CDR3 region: CASSSPSGRLQQYF. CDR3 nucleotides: TGTGCCAGCAGTTCGCCTAGCGGGAGGTTGCAGCAGTACTTC.

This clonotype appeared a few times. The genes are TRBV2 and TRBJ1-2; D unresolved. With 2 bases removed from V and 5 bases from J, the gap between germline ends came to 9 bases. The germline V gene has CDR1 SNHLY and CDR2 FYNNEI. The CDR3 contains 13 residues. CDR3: CASSENPVYGYTF. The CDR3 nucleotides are TGTGCCAGCAGTGAAAATCCGGTTTATGGCTACACCTTC.

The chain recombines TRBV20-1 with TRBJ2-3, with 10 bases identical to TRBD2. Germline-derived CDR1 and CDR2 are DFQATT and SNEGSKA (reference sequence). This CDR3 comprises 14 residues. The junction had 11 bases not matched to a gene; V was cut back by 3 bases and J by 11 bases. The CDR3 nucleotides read TGCAGTGCTAGGCAAGGGACTAGCGAGGACCTGCAGTATTTT. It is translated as CSARQGTSEDLQYF.

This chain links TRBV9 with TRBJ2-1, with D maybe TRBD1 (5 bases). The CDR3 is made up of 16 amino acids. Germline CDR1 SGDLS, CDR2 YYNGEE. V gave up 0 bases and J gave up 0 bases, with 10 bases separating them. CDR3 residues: CASSVGGRPSYNEQFF. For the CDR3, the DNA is TGTGCCAGCAGCGTAGGGGGCAGGCCCTCCTACAATGAGCAGTTCTTC.

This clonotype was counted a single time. The CDR3 DNA is TGCAGTGCTATGGGTCAGGGACGCGGGTATAGCAATCAGCCCCAGCATTTT. Translated: CSAMGQGRGYSNQPQHF. This chain joins TRBV20-1 and TRBJ1-5, with D perhaps matching TRBD1 (5 bases). Germline loops: CDR1 DFQATT, CDR2 SNEGSKA (reference sequence). V lost 4 bases, J lost 0 bases, and 19 bases lay in between. CDR3 length equals 17 residues.

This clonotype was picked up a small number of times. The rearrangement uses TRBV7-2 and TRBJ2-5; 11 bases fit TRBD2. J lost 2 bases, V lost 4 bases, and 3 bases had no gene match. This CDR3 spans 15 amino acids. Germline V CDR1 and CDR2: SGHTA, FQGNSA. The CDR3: CASSSGLAEQETQYF. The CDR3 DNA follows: TGTGCCAGCAGCTCGGGACTAGCGGAACAAGAGACCCAGTACTTC.

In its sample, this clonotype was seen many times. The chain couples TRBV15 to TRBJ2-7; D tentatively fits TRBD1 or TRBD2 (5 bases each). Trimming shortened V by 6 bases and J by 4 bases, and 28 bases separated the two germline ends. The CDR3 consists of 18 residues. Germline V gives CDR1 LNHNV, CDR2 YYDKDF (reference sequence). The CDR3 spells CATSSGGMGTNPLYEQYF. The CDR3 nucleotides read TGTGCCACCAGTTCTGGTGGGATGGGGACCAACCCCCTTTACGAGCAGTACTTC.

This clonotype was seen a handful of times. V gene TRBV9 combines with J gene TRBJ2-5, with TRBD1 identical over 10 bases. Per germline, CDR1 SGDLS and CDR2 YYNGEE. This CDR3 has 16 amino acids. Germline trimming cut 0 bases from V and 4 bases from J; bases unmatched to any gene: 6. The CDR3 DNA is TGTGCCAGCAGCGTAGAGGGACAGGGGAGCGTAGAGACCCAGTACTTC. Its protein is CASSVEGQGSVETQYF.

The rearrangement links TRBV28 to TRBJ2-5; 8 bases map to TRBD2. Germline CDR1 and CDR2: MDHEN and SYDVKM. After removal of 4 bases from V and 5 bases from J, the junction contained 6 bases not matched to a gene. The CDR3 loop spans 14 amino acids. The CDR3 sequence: CASSSGGPGETQYF. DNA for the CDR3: TGTGCCAGCAGTTCGGGGGGGCCGGGCGAGACCCAGTACTTC.